This record covers a single T cell receptor beta chain. The V and J ends lost 4 bases and 3 bases, in that order; junction bases with no gene match: 5. The germline V gene encodes CDR1 SGHAT and CDR2 FQNNGV. The CDR3 covers 15 residues. Only in-frame clones appear in the TCRdb table, and some are missing; sequencing was by immunoSEQ multiplex PCR. This table holds roughly 80,000 clones, 90% to 95% found once. This specimen comes from a study of T cell changes during pregnancy in multiple sclerosis. The material was peripheral blood, obtained in the first trimester of pregnancy. This sequence originates from a female donor with multiple sclerosis, enrolled in a pregnancy study. The chain has TRBV11-2 and TRBJ2-1; 8 bases agree with TRBD1. CDR3: CASSSPGQDYNEQFF. The CDR3 DNA reads TGTGCCAGCAGCTCCCCGGGACAGGACTACAATGAGCAGTTCTTC.